Reported below is one TCR beta chain. Its antigen is undetermined. The sample is drawn from a study of T cell responses to AZD1222 COVID-19 vaccine. Points from the study as a whole: Without day 14 samples, only post-peak T cell repertoires were studied. Unmutated variant regions are reportedly the target of nearly half of TCRs that are spike-specific. Only a handful of individuals given AZD1222 were seropositive at baseline.

The germline CDR1 and CDR2 sequences are LGHDT and YNNKEL (reference sequence). Trimming removed 4 bases from V and 6 bases from J, with 13 bases in between. The CDR3 spans 13 residues. The data were produced by immunoSEQ multiplex PCR, yet TCRdb's version contains in-frame clones alone and is incomplete. Of approximately 110,000 clones in the sample, around nine tenths were seen once. This sequence joins TRBV3-1 (or the pseudogene TRBV3-2) and TRBJ2-7, with a weak D call TRBD1 (5 bases). The material was peripheral blood, obtained on day 0 of AZD1222 vaccination. This TCR derives from an adult in good health. The CDR3 sequence: CASSRLGASEQYF. The CDR3 region has the DNA TGTGCCAGCAGCCGCCTTGGGGCTTCCGAGCAGTACTTC.